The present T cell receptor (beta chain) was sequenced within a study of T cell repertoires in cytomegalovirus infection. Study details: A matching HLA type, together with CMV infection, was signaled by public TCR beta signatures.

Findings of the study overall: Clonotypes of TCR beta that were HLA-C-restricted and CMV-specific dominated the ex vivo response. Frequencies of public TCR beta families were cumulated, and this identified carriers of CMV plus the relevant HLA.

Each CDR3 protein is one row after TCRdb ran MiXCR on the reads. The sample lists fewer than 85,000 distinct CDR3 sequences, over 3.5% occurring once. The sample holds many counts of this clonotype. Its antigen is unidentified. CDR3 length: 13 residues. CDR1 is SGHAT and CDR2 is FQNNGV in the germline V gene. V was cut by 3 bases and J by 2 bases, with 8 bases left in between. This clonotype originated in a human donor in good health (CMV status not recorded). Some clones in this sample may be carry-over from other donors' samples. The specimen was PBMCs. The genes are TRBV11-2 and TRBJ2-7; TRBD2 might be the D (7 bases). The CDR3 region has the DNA TGTGCCAGCAGCTTGGGGGGGCCCTACGAGCAGTACTTC. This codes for CASSLGGPYEQYF.